This TCR beta chain came from a study of blood T cell repertoires in COVID-19. Study context: Both acute and convalescent COVID-19 samples were obtained from the United States, Italy and Spain. Sample material is recorded as cDNA or gDNA derived from T cells, B-cell-depleted T cells, or PBMCs.

Per the study methods: From reference gene primer amplification, estimates of nucleated cell counts were derived. Repertoires were generated with immunoSEQ multiplex PCR, while TCRdb's copy carries only in-frame clones and drops some. Clone size and the V and J calls come from that table; the DNA yielded D and trimming. Among approximately 240,000 clones listed, around 90% were seen once. It was during active infection that Seattle patients were enrolled and then longitudinally followed. After removal of 6 bases from V and 2 bases from J, the junction contained 13 bases not matched to a gene. CDR1 is ENHRY, CDR2 SYGVKD, per germline. This CDR3 contains 18 residues.

The receptor was derived from a man under 40 with COVID-19, enrolled during active disease. J is TRBJ1-3 and V is TRBV10-3; 10 nucleotides line up with TRBD1. The sequencing sample was made of peripheral blood. The CDR3 region has the DNA TGTGCCATCAGGGGGGGGACAGGGGTAACTTTCGCTGGAAACACCATATATTTT. Protein sequence: CAIRGGTGVTFAGNTIYF.